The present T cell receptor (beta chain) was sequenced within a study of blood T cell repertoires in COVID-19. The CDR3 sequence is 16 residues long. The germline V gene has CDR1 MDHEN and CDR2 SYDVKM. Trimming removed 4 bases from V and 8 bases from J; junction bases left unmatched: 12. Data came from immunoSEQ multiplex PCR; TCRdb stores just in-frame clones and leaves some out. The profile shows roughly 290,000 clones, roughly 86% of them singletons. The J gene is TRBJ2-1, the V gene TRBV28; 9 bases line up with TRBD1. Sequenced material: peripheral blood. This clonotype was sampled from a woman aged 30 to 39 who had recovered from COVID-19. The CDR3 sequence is CASSSMGQGGLDEQFF. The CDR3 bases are TGTGCCAGCAGTTCCATGGGACAGGGAGGCCTAGATGAGCAGTTCTTC. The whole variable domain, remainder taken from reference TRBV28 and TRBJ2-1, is DVKVTQSSRYLVKRTGEKVFLECVQDMDHENMFWYRQDPGLGLRLIYFSYDVKMKEKGDIPEGYSVSREKKERFSLILESASTNQTSMYLCASSSMGQGGLDEQFFGPGTRLTVL.